Shown below are 20 T cell receptor beta chains from a single sample sequenced in a study of blood T cell repertoires in COVID-19. The assay was immunoSEQ multiplex PCR, and TCRdb's table has in-frame clones only and misses some. The table records some 400,000 clones, about 80% of them present only once. Sequencing used peripheral blood. The source is a human donor with acute or convalescent COVID-19. The donor label of this sample is uncertain.

This chain joins TRBV18 and TRBJ2-7; D might be TRBD1 (6 bases). CDR3 length: 13 residues. Germline V gene data show CDR1 as KGHSH and CDR2 as LQKENI. Between the trimmed V and J ends, which lost 4 bases and 3 bases, there was a span of 10 bases. CDR3 DNA sequence: TGTGCCAGCTCACACAGGGAGTTCTACGAGCAGTACTTC. Amino acids: CASSHREFYEQYF.

This clone was seen only once. The chain has TRBV7-8 and TRBJ1-5; D is possibly TRBD1 (5 bases). V was trimmed by 4 bases and J by 11 bases, leaving 18 bases between them. This CDR3 is built from 14 residues. Looked up from germline, CDR1 is SGHVS and CDR2 is FQNEAQ. The CDR3 DNA reads as TGTGCCAGCAGCTCCTCGGACACGGGTCGAGCCCAGCATTTT. Translated: CASSSSDTGRAQHF.

The chain combines TRBV18 with TRBJ1-4, with D possibly matching TRBD1 (5 bases). Between the trimmed V and J ends, which lost 3 bases and 4 bases, there was a span of 15 bases. This CDR3 has 16 residues. From germline, CDR1 is KGHSH and CDR2 LQKENI. The CDR3 DNA follows: TGTGCCAGCTCACCCACCGCGGGGCACGGTAATGAAAAACTGTTTTTT. This translates into CASSPTAGHGNEKLFF.

V usage is TRBV19 and J usage is TRBJ2-6; TRBD1 is a possible D gene (7 bases). The V gene lost 11 bases and the J gene lost 0 bases, with 14 bases spanning the gap. The CDR3 covers 15 residues. Germline CDR1 LNHDA, CDR2 SQIVND (reference sequence). DNA for the CDR3: TGTGCCGGCGGGACAGTTCGCTCTGGGGCCAACGTCCTGACTTTC. As protein: CAGGTVRSGANVLTF.

The chain links TRBV7-9 to TRBJ1-1; 9 bases fit TRBD1. The CDR3 has 18 residues. V trimming: 1 base; J trimming: 7 bases; junction bases outside the gene matches: 16. Germline-derived CDR1 and CDR2 are SEHNR and FQNEAQ (reference sequence). Written as DNA, the CDR3 is TGTGCCAGCAGCTTAGTCCCCACCCGGGACAGGGTTCGCCTTGAAGCTTTCTTT. Residues: CASSLVPTRDRVRLEAFF.

This clone was recorded once. The V gene is TRBV7-9, the J gene TRBJ2-5; 10 bases match TRBD1. CDR1 is SEHNR, CDR2 FQNEAQ, per germline (reference sequence). The CDR3 is made up of 13 amino acids. V lost 3 bases to trimming and J lost 5 bases; unmatched junction nucleotides: 0. The CDR3 DNA follows: TGTGCCAGCAGCTTGGGACAGGGGGAGACCCAGTACTTC. It specifies CASSLGQGETQYF.

The rearrangement links TRBV7-9 to TRBJ1-4; 8 bases match TRBD1. Germline V gene lookup returns CDR1 SEHNR and CDR2 FQNEAQ (reference sequence). The CDR3 is 14 amino acids. V was clipped by 8 bases and J by 1 base; unmatched bases: 3. CDR3 nucleotide sequence: TGTGCCAGCCGAACAGGGGGAACTAATGAAAAACTGTTTTTT. Translated, it gives CASRTGGTNEKLFF.

The rearrangement uses TRBV12-3 or TRBV12-4 and TRBJ1-2; D is possibly TRBD1 (6 bases). Trimming took 6 bases from V and 4 from J, leaving 12 bases between them. The CDR3 loop spans 13 amino acids. The CDR3 DNA follows: TGTGCCAGCAGCCGGACAGACGGCTATGGCTACACCTTC. Protein product: CASSRTDGYGYTF.

This sequence joins TRBV7-8 and TRBJ2-7, with D possibly being TRBD1 (5 bases). Per the germline V gene, CDR1 is SGHVS and CDR2 is FQNEAQ. The CDR3 runs 15 residues. V was trimmed by 1 base and J by 0 bases, leaving 10 bases between them. The CDR3: CASSLGQPLSYEQYF. DNA of the CDR3: TGTGCCAGCAGCTTAGGACAGCCGCTCTCCTACGAGCAGTACTTC.

This chain connects TRBV19 to TRBJ1-2, with D maybe TRBD1 (6 bases). The length of the CDR3 is 14 residues. CDR1 and CDR2 from the germline V gene are LNHDA and SQIVND (reference sequence). Trimming took off 4 bases at V and 4 bases at J, with 13 bases between the two ends. The CDR3 DNA is TGTGCCAGTAGTACCTCTTCGACAGGCTATGGCTACACCTTC. This gives the protein CASSTSSTGYGYTF.

The V and J genes are TRBV6-6 and TRBJ2-3, with D possibly TRBD1 on 6 matching bases. The CDR3 is 14 amino acids. Germline V CDR1 and CDR2: MNHNY, SVGAGI (reference sequence). V was trimmed by 5 bases and J by 6 bases, leaving 15 bases between them. The CDR3: CASSGQGLADTQYF. In DNA form, the CDR3 reads TGTGCCAGCAGTGGGCAGGGGTTAGCGGATACGCAGTATTTT.

In its sample, this clone was seen a few times. This chain connects TRBV18 to TRBJ1-2; perhaps TRBD1 as D (5 bases). Trimming stripped 1 base from V and 2 bases from J, with 11 bases between. The CDR3 totals 15 residues. The germline CDR1 and CDR2 sequences are KGHSH and LQKENI. The CDR3: CASSPQGRTNYGYTF. CDR3 DNA sequence: TGTGCCAGCTCACCACAGGGGCGTACGAACTATGGCTACACCTTC.

The rearrangement joins TRBV3-1 (or the pseudogene TRBV3-2) to TRBJ1-6; no clear D gene. Trimming shortened V by 6 bases and J by 0 bases, and 9 bases separated the two germline ends. The CDR3 runs 15 residues. Germline CDR1 and CDR2: LGHDT and YNNKEL (reference sequence). The CDR3 sequence: CASSLGSSYNSPLHF. The CDR3 DNA follows: TGTGCCAGCAGTCTAGGGAGCTCCTATAATTCACCCCTCCACTTT.

The rearrangement uses TRBV28 and TRBJ1-1; no clear D gene. Germline CDR1 MDHEN, CDR2 SYDVKM. V shed 2 bases and J shed 1 base, with 8 bases lying between them. The CDR3 is 14 amino acids. This CDR3 reads CASSLGEKNTEAFF. Here the CDR3 DNA reads TGTGCCAGCAGTTTAGGAGAGAAGAACACTGAAGCTTTCTTT.

This chain uses TRBV7-8 with TRBJ2-7, with D possibly matching TRBD2 (6 bases). Germline CDR1 is SGHVS and CDR2 is FQNEAQ. The CDR3 covers 15 residues. The V and J ends lost 1 base and 1 base respectively, with 11 bases between them. The CDR3 is CASSLVVGGSYEQYF. DNA for the CDR3: TGTGCCAGCAGCTTAGTAGTCGGAGGGTCCTACGAGCAGTACTTC.

The chain joins TRBV28 to TRBJ1-6; 9 bases line up with TRBD1. J lost 5 bases, V lost 5 bases, and 4 bases had no gene match. The germline V gene encodes CDR1 MDHEN and CDR2 SYDVKM. This CDR3 comprises 15 residues. The CDR3 region has the DNA TGTGCCAGCAGTACTAACAGGGGGCATAATTCACCCCTCCACTTT. It specifies CASSTNRGHNSPLHF.

The chain joins TRBV7-2 to TRBJ1-2; 7 nucleotides line up with TRBD1. The CDR3 covers 17 residues. V lost 4 bases and J lost 1; bases outside the gene matches: 12. CDR1 is SGHTA and CDR2 is FQGNSA in the germline V gene. The chain's CDR3 is CASSSRLGGGSNYGYTF. In DNA, the CDR3 is TGTGCCAGCAGCTCCCGACTAGGAGGGGGCAGTAACTATGGCTACACCTTC.

This clone has more than one count but fewer than ten. V gene TRBV7-9 combines with J gene TRBJ1-1, with D possibly being TRBD1 (5 bases). Germline V gene data show CDR1 as SEHNR and CDR2 as FQNEAQ (reference sequence). CDR3 length: 17 residues. Here the CDR3 reads CADSVLKKQETITEAFF. The CDR3 nucleotides are TGTGCAGACTCCGTGTTAAAAAAACAGGAAACAATCACTGAAGCTTTCTTT.

The chain couples TRBV3-1 (or the pseudogene TRBV3-2) to TRBJ2-5; a weak D match, TRBD2 (5 bases). V lost 4 bases and J 6 bases, leaving 15 bases between the germline ends. The V gene's germline CDR1 is LGHDT and CDR2 YNNKEL (reference sequence). The CDR3 loop spans 14 amino acids. CDR3: CASSPTERVKTQYF. The CDR3 nucleotides read TGTGCCAGCAGCCCTACAGAGAGGGTAAAGACCCAGTACTTC.

This chain links TRBV13 with TRBJ2-3; 8 nucleotides agree with TRBD2. V shed 3 bases and J 5 bases; nucleotides not matched to a gene: 13. CDR1 and CDR2 from the germline V gene are PRHDT and FYEKMQ (reference sequence). This CDR3 comprises 17 residues. The DNA for the CDR3 is TGTGCCAGCAGCTTTTCCATGGGCGGGAGGCGTGGAGATACGCAGTATTTT. This translates into CASSFSMGGRRGDTQYF.